These 18 T cell receptor beta chains were sequenced from one sample in a study of T cell changes during pregnancy in multiple sclerosis. TCRdb's table, derived via immunoSEQ multiplex PCR, lists solely in-frame clones and lacks some. The sample consists of around 80,000 clones, roughly 96% of them appearing once. The source material was peripheral blood, sampled in the second trimester of pregnancy. All receptors come from a female donor with multiple sclerosis, enrolled in a pregnancy study.

The chain joins TRBV6-1 to TRBJ2-1, with 14 bases identical to TRBD2. V trimming: 4 bases; J trimming: 6 bases; junction bases outside the gene matches: 8. Germline CDR1 and CDR2: MNHNS and SASEGT. CDR3 length: 17 amino acids. The CDR3 loop reads CASSVRTSGRRGNEQFF. The CDR3 DNA reads as TGTGCCAGCAGTGTCAGGACTAGCGGGAGGAGGGGCAATGAGCAGTTCTTC.

This chain connects TRBV29-1 to TRBJ2-7; D is possibly TRBD1 (5 bases). This CDR3 is 12 amino acids long. Germline-derived CDR1 and CDR2 are SQVTM and ANQGSEA. V gave up 5 bases and J gave up 0 bases, with 8 bases separating them. CDR3 loop: CSVWTSSYEQYF. In DNA, the CDR3 is TGCAGCGTTTGGACAAGCTCCTACGAGCAGTACTTC.

This chain uses TRBV5-1 with TRBJ1-1, with D possibly being TRBD1 (6 bases). Trimming pared 4 bases from V and 5 bases from J, leaving 12 bases between. The germline V gene has CDR1 SGHRS and CDR2 YFSETQ. The CDR3 sequence is 13 residues long. DNA for the CDR3: TGCGCCAGCAGCGAACAGGGCGGGACTGAAGCTTTCTTT. This encodes CASSEQGGTEAFF. The whole variable domain, remainder taken from reference TRBV5-1 and TRBJ1-1, is KAGVTQTPRYLIKTRGQQVTLSCSPISGHRSVSWYQQTPGQGLQFLFEYFSETQRNKGNFPGRFSGRQFSNSRSEMNVSTLELGDSALYLCASSEQGGTEAFFGQGTRLTVV.

V gene TRBV5-1 combines with J gene TRBJ1-1, with a possible D match to TRBD1 (6 bases). The V end lost 4 bases, the J end lost 6 bases, and 19 bases lay between the germline ends. Germline V CDR1 and CDR2: SGHRS, YFSETQ. CDR3 length equals 15 residues. CDR3 sequence: CASSIRPGTNPEAFF. The CDR3 DNA sequence: TGCGCCAGCAGCATTAGACCCGGGACAAACCCTGAAGCTTTCTTT.

This rearrangement joins TRBV2 to TRBJ2-2; TRBD2 agrees at 9 bases. CDR3 length equals 16 residues. J gave up 7 bases and V 3 bases, and 9 bases lay outside the gene matches. CDR1 is SNHLY, CDR2 FYNNEI, per germline. The DNA of the CDR3 is TGTGCCAGCAGTGAGAGGGCGGGAGGGTCTATCGGGGAGCTGTTTTTT. Residues: CASSERAGGSIGELFF.

The rearrangement joins TRBV5-1 to TRBJ2-7; 9 nucleotides align to TRBD2. There are 15 residues in the CDR3. The germline gives CDR1 SGHRS, CDR2 YFSETQ. V was clipped by 0 bases and J by 2 bases; unmatched bases: 3. CDR3 coding DNA: TGCGCCAGCAGCTTGGAGGCGGGGGGGCCCTACGAGCAGTACTTC. Translating gives CASSLEAGGPYEQYF.

The rearrangement links TRBV7-9 to TRBJ1-2, with 12 bases that match TRBD1. Germline loops: CDR1 SEHNR, CDR2 FQNEAQ (reference sequence). Losses at the gene ends were 0 bases for V and 8 bases for J; bases not matched to a gene: 7. This CDR3 contains 16 residues. In DNA, the CDR3 is TGTGCCAGCAGCTTAGCGGGGACAGGGGGCTCTAAAGGCTACACCTTC. This translates into CASSLAGTGGSKGYTF. The complete variable domain, with remaining parts taken from reference TRBV7-9 and TRBJ1-2, reads DTGVSQNPRHKITKRGQNVTFRCDPISEHNRLYWYRQTLGQGPEFLTYFQNEAQLEKSRLLSDRFSAERPKGSFSTLEIQRTEQGDSAMYLCASSLAGTGGSKGYTFGSGTRLTVV.

The chain is built from TRBV11-2 and TRBJ2-2; 9 bases are a match to TRBD2. CDR1 SGHAT and CDR2 FQNNGV come from the germline V gene. V lost 4 bases to trimming and J lost 6 bases; unmatched junction nucleotides: 9. This CDR3 comprises 16 residues. CDR3 loop: CASSSFSGRNAGELFF. CDR3 nucleotides: TGTGCCAGCAGCTCCTTCAGCGGGAGGAATGCCGGGGAGCTGTTTTTT.

The rearrangement links TRBV19 to TRBJ2-6; no definite D call. Germline assignment: CDR1 LNHDA and CDR2 SQIVND (reference sequence). The CDR3 contains 16 residues. V was trimmed by 3 bases and J by 1 base, leaving 10 bases between them. As DNA, the CDR3 is TGTGCCAGTAGTATCATCCCGCGATCTGGGGCCAACGTCCTGACTTTC. It codes for CASSIIPRSGANVLTF.

This chain joins TRBV18 and TRBJ2-5, with 8 bases that match TRBD2. After removal of 2 bases from V and 5 bases from J, the junction contained 7 bases not matched to a gene. This CDR3 comprises 15 residues. Germline assignment: CDR1 KGHSH and CDR2 LQKENI. The CDR3 sequence: CASSPSGRSGETQYF. CDR3 sequence (DNA): TGTGCCAGCTCACCAAGCGGGAGAAGCGGGGAGACCCAGTACTTC.

V is TRBV5-6 and J is TRBJ2-7; TRBD1 might be the D (5 bases). V lost 1 base and J lost 7, with 9 bases in between. The CDR3 is 12 residues long. Germline V lookup: CDR1 SGHDT, CDR2 YYEEEE. CDR3 amino acids: CASSLQGGEQYF. The CDR3 nucleotides are TGTGCCAGCAGCTTGCAGGGTGGAGAGCAGTACTTC.

The gene calls are TRBV14 and TRBJ2-5, with 12 bases aligning to TRBD2. Germline trimming cut 1 base from V and 7 bases from J; bases unmatched to any gene: 4. Germline lookup yields CDR1 SGHDN and CDR2 FVKESK. The CDR3 is 15 residues long. CDR3 residues: CASSQATSGGWTQYF. DNA for the CDR3: TGTGCCAGCAGCCAAGCGACTAGCGGGGGCTGGACCCAGTACTTC.

The chain is built from TRBV2 and TRBJ1-2, with a possible D match to TRBD1 (5 bases). V lost 6 bases and J lost 5, with 19 bases in between. The CDR3 loop spans 15 amino acids. The germline V gene encodes CDR1 SNHLY and CDR2 FYNNEI. CDR3 DNA: TGTGCCAGCAGACACGCCGGGACTCCCGAATATGGCTACACCTTC. This encodes CASRHAGTPEYGYTF.

With respect to this clone: In the same sample, other DNA sequences code for this CDR3. V and J are TRBV27 and TRBJ2-7, with D tentatively TRBD1 (6 bases). The CDR3 is made up of 13 amino acids. The V end lost 6 bases, the J end lost 1 base, and 10 bases lay between the germline ends. Germline V gene lookup returns CDR1 MNHEY and CDR2 SMNVEV (reference sequence). CDR3 residues: CASSLGQSYEQYF. The DNA for the CDR3 is TGTGCCAGCAGCTTGGGACAATCCTACGAGCAGTACTTC.

The V call is TRBV19, the J call TRBJ1-2; 8 nucleotides align to TRBD1. CDR3 size: 14 residues. Looked up from germline, CDR1 is LNHDA and CDR2 is SQIVND (reference sequence). The V and J ends lost 5 bases and 8 bases, in that order; junction bases with no gene match: 10. The CDR3: CASSEGRGHWGYTF. The DNA of the CDR3 is TGTGCCAGTAGTGAGGGCAGGGGGCATTGGGGCTACACCTTC.

This clone has just a few counts. The V and J genes are TRBV14 and TRBJ2-1, with TRBD2 matching 8 bases. Unmatched junction bases numbered 13, after V lost 2 bases and J lost 7 bases. The CDR3 is made up of 17 amino acids. Per germline, CDR1 SGHDN and CDR2 FVKESK. DNA for the CDR3: TGTGCCAGCAGCCAAACAAGGGGACTAGGCAAAGGGAATGAGCAGTTCTTC. Amino acids: CASSQTRGLGKGNEQFF.

The chain recombines TRBV6-1 with TRBJ2-1; D might be TRBD2 (6 bases). This CDR3 region has 13 residues. V gave up 1 base and J gave up 6 bases, with 7 bases separating them. Germline CDR1 reads MNHNS; CDR2 reads SASEGT. The CDR3, as DNA: TGTGCCAGCAGTGAAGTGCGGGGCAATGAGCAGTTCTTC. Residues: CASSEVRGNEQFF.

This chain joins TRBV6-1 and TRBJ1-5; TRBD1 might be the D (6 bases). This CDR3 spans 15 amino acids. V lost 6 bases to trimming and J lost 0 bases, with 12 bases between them. Germline lookup yields CDR1 MNHNS and CDR2 SASEGT. The CDR3 DNA reads TGTGCCAGCAGCTATCAGGGGTATAGCAATCAGCCCCAGCATTTT. Its protein product is CASSYQGYSNQPQHF.